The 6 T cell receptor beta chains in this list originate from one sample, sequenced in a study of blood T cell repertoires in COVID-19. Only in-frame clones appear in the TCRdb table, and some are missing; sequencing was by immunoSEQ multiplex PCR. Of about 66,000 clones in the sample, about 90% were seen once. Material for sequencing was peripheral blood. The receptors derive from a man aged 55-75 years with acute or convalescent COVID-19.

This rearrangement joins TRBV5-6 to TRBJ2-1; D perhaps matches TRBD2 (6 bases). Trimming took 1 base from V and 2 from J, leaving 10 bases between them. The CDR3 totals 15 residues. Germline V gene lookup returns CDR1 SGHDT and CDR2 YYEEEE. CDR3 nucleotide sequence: TGTGCCAGCAGCTTGCTCGGGGGAGCCTACAATGAGCAGTTCTTC. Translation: CASSLLGGAYNEQFF. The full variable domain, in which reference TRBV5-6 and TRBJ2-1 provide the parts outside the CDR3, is DAGVTQSPTHLIKTRGQQVTLRCSPKSGHDTVSWYQQALGQGPQFIFQYYEEEERQRGNFPDRFSGHQFPNYSSELNVNALLLGDSALYLCASSLLGGAYNEQFFGPGTRLTVL.

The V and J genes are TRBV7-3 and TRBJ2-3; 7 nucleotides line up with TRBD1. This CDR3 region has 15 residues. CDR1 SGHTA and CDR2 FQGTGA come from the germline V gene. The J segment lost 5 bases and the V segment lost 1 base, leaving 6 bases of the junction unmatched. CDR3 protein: CASSLRPGGEDTQYF. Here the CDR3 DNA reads TGTGCCAGCAGCTTAAGGCCAGGGGGAGAAGATACGCAGTATTTT.

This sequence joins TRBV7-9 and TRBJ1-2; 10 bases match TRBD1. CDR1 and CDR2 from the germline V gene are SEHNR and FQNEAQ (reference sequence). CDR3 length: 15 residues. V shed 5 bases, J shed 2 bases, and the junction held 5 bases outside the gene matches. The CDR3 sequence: CASSRPGQGNYGYTF. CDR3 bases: TGTGCCAGCAGCCGTCCGGGACAGGGGAACTATGGCTACACCTTC.

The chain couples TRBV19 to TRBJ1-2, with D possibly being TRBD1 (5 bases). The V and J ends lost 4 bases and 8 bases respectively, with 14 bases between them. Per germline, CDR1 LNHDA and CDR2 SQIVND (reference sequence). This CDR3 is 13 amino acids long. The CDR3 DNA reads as TGTGCCAGTAGTACAGGGAAGGGAACGGGCTACACCTTC. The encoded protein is CASSTGKGTGYTF. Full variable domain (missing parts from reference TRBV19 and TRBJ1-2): DGGITQSPKYLFRKEGQNVTLSCEQNLNHDAMYWYRQDPGQGLRLIYYSQIVNDFQKGDIAEGYSVSREKKESFPLTVTSAQKNPTAFYLCASSTGKGTGYTFGSGTRLTVV.

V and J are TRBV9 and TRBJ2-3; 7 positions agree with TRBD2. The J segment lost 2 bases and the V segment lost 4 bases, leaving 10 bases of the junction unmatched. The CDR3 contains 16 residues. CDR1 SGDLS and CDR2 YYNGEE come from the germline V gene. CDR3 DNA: TGTGCCAGCAGCAAACGGACTGGGGGGGACACAGATACGCAGTATTTT. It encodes CASSKRTGGDTDTQYF. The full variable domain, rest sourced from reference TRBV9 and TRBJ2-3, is DSGVTQTPKHLITATGQRVTLRCSPRSGDLSVYWYQQSLDQGLQFLIQYYNGEERAKGNILERFSAQQFPDLHSELNLSSLELGDSALYFCASSKRTGGDTDTQYFGPGTRLTVL.

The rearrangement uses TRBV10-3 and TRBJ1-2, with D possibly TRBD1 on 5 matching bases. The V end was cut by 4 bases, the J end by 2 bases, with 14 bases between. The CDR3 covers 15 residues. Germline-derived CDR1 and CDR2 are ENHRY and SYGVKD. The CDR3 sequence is CAISGGGGSNYGYTF. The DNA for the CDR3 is TGTGCCATCAGTGGTGGGGGAGGCTCCAACTATGGCTACACCTTC.